This T cell receptor beta chain was found in a study of technical replicates of blood from several donors. This CDR3 has 15 residues. J lost 10 bases, V lost 2 bases, and 13 bases had no gene match. Germline loops: CDR1 MNHNS, CDR2 SASEGT. TCRdb's table, derived via immunoSEQ multiplex PCR, lists solely in-frame clones and lacks some. The table has around 90,000 clones, around 94% seen once. Sequencing was done on a sample of T cells isolated from PBMCs. The source is a human donor in good health. This chain joins TRBV6-1 and TRBJ1-1, with 7 bases matching TRBD1. CDR3 loop: CASSEIRDSSFLAFF. In DNA form, the CDR3 reads TGTGCCAGCAGTGAAATAAGGGACAGCAGTTTCCTAGCTTTCTTT.